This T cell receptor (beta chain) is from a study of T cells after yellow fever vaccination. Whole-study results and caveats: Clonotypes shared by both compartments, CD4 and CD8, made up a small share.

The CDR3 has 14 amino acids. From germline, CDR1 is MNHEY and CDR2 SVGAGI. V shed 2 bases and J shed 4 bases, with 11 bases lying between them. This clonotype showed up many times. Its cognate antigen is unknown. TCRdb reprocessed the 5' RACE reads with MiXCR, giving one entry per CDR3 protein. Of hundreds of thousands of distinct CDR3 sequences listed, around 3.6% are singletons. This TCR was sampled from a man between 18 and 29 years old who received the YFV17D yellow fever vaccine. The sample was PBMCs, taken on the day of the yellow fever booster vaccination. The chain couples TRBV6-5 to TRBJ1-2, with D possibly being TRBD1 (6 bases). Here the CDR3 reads CASSYDGQPYGYTF. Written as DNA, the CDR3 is TGTGCCAGCAGTTACGACGGACAGCCCTATGGCTACACCTTC.